These T cell receptor beta chains were read from a single sample in a study of blood T cell repertoires in COVID-19. The table came from immunoSEQ multiplex PCR; TCRdb's copy has only in-frame clones and leaves some out. The table records over 130,000 clones, about four fifths of them present only once. Sequencing was done on a sample of PBMCs or T cells enriched from blood (not recorded which). The receptors shown here come from a woman in her 50s with acute COVID-19. Both conserved end residues are part of each CDR3. Each record gives: V gene, J gene, clone size, D gene, CDR3 protein, CDR3 DNA. D genes are given only for firm matches. For some rows the clone size is stated as once, few or many, or as a class when expanded; others skip it.

TRBV25-1	TRBJ2-2	NA	TRBD2	CASSAGGFNGELFF	TGTGCCAGCAGTGCGGGAGGGTTCAACGGGGAGCTGTTTTTT
TRBV19	TRBJ2-1	NA	NA	CASSPRGYNEQFF	TGTGCCAGTAGTCCCAGGGGCTACAATGAGCAGTTCTTC
TRBV5-4	TRBJ2-2	NA	NA	CASSPSYGDTGELFF	TGTGCCAGCAGCCCCTCCTACGGGGACACCGGGGAGCTGTTTTTT
TRBV30	TRBJ2-5	NA	TRBD2	CAWSREGETQYF	TGTGCCTGGAGTCGGGAGGGGGAGACCCAGTACTTC
TRBV27	TRBJ1-2	NA	NA	CASSFRSGSGYTF	TGTGCCAGCAGTTTTCGATCGGGAAGTGGCTACACCTTC
TRBV19	TRBJ2-5	NA	NA	CASRFPIGQQETQYF	TGTGCCAGCCGATTCCCCATTGGACAGCAAGAGACCCAGTACTTC
TRBV6-5	TRBJ2-2	NA	NA	CASSATGNTGELFF	TGTGCCAGCAGCGCTACAGGAAACACCGGGGAGCTGTTTTTT
TRBV12-5	TRBJ1-1	NA	TRBD1	CASGLVSGGTEAFF	TGTGCTAGTGGTTTGGTATCAGGGGGCACTGAAGCTTTCTTT
TRBV7-9	TRBJ1-2	NA	NA	CASSLERTINGYTF	TGTGCCAGCAGCTTAGAGCGGACGATCAATGGCTACACCTTC
TRBV9	TRBJ2-2	NA	TRBD1	CASSPKDRVNTGELFF	TGTGCCAGCAGCCCTAAGGACAGGGTAAACACCGGGGAGCTGTTTTTT
TRBV9	TRBJ2-7	NA	NA	CASSVGTEFSYEQYF	TGTGCCAGCAGCGTAGGGACAGAGTTTTCCTACGAGCAGTACTTC
TRBV5-1	TRBJ2-7	NA	NA	CASSLRYSYEQYF	TGCGCCAGCAGCTTGCGTTACAGTTACGAGCAGTACTTC
TRBV5-8	TRBJ2-7	NA	TRBD2	CASYPSGTYEQYF	TGTGCCAGCTACCCTAGCGGGACCTACGAGCAGTACTTC
TRBV29-1	TRBJ2-2	NA	TRBD2	CVGGGLAGYTGELFF	TGCGTCGGGGGAGGACTAGCGGGATATACCGGGGAGCTGTTTTTT
TRBV4-3	TRBJ2-7	NA	TRBD1	CASSQVYRGVHEQYF	TGCGCCAGCAGCCAAGTGTACAGGGGCGTCCACGAGCAGTACTTC
TRBV24-1	TRBJ1-2	NA	NA	CATSDRTTDRRYGYTF	TGTGCCACCAGTGACCGGACCACGGACAGACGATATGGCTACACCTTC
TRBV10-1	TRBJ2-1	once	TRBD2	CASSESALAGEDGNEQFF	TGCGCCAGCAGTGAGTCTGCCCTAGCGGGAGAGGATGGAAATGAGCAGTTCTTC
TRBV5-8	TRBJ1-1	NA	TRBD1	CASSPGQGVMNTEAFF	TGTGCCAGCAGCCCGGGACAGGGGGTTATGAACACTGAAGCTTTCTTT
TRBV5-8	TRBJ2-7	NA	TRBD2	CASSTPRTSGYEQYF	TGTGCCAGCAGCACCCCTAGGACTAGCGGTTACGAGCAGTACTTC
TRBV18	TRBJ2-1	NA	TRBD1	CASSHDRGQVKFF	TGTGCCAGCTCACACGACAGGGGGCAGGTTAAGTTCTTC
TRBV5-5	TRBJ2-2	NA	TRBD2	CASSFRTSGLTGELFF	TGTGCCAGCAGCTTCCGGACTAGTGGTTTGACCGGGGAGCTGTTTTTT
TRBV3-1/TRBV3-2	TRBJ2-4	NA	TRBD1	CASSLGTVLAKNIQYF	TGTGCCAGCAGCCTCGGGACAGTCCTAGCCAAAAACATTCAGTACTTC
TRBV15	TRBJ2-3	NA	TRBD1	CATSTAGGRTDTQYF	TGTGCCACCAGCACCGCAGGGGGCCGCACAGATACGCAGTATTTT
TRBV7-2	TRBJ1-2	NA	NA	CASSPDSDYGYTF	TGTGCCAGCAGCCCCGACAGCGACTATGGCTACACCTTC
TRBV2	TRBJ2-2	NA	NA	CARGSLGDTGELFF	TGTGCCAGGGGGAGCCTTGGAGACACCGGGGAGCTGTTTTTT
TRBV15	TRBJ2-3	NA	TRBD2	CATSKTRVAGGGRDTQYF	TGTGCCACCAGCAAAACTCGGGTAGCGGGAGGAGGCCGGGATACGCAGTATTTT
TRBV5-1	TRBJ2-3	NA	NA	CASSLEYTDTQYF	TGCGCCAGCAGCTTGGAATACACAGATACGCAGTATTTT
TRBV5-1	TRBJ1-3	NA	TRBD1	CASSVTGEASGNTIYF	TGCGCCAGCAGCGTTACAGGGGAGGCCTCTGGAAACACCATATATTTT
TRBV7-6	TRBJ2-2	NA	TRBD2	CASSHRTSGSSNTGELFF	TGTGCCAGCAGCCATAGGACTAGCGGGAGCTCGAACACCGGGGAGCTGTTTTTT
TRBV27	TRBJ1-6	NA	NA	CASRPSGSGDVYNSPLHF	TGTGCCAGCAGGCCATCCGGTTCGGGGGACGTCTATAATTCACCCCTCCACTTT
TRBV2	TRBJ2-1	once	NA	CASSEQGRDNEQFF	TGTGCCAGCAGTGAACAGGGCCGGGACAATGAGCAGTTCTTC
TRBV6-4	TRBJ2-5	NA	NA	CASSGDAGETQYF	TGTGCCAGCAGTGGGGATGCAGGGGAGACCCAGTACTTC
TRBV28	TRBJ1-1	NA	TRBD1	CASRTGRTEAFF	TGTGCCAGCAGGACAGGGAGGACTGAAGCTTTCTTT
TRBV4-2	TRBJ1-1	NA	NA	CASSQVSTMNTEAFF	TGTGCCAGCAGCCAAGTGAGCACCATGAACACTGAAGCTTTCTTT
TRBV7-3	TRBJ2-7	NA	NA	CASAPTASYEQYF	TGTGCCAGCGCCCCGACAGCCTCCTACGAGCAGTACTTC
TRBV7-8	TRBJ2-7	NA	NA	CASSPLAGPYEQYF	TGTGCCAGCAGCCCACTCGCAGGGCCCTACGAGCAGTACTTC